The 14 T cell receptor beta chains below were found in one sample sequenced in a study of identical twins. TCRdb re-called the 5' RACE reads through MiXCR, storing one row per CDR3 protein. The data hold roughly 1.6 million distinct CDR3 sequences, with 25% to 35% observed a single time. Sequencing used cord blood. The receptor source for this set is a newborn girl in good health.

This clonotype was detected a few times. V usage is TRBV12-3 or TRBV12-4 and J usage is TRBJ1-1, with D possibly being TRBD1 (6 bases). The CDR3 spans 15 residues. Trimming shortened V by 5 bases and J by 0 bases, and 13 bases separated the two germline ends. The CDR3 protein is CASSTPGHLNTEAFF. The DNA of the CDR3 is TGTGCCAGCAGTACCCCGGGACACTTGAACACTGAAGCTTTCTTT.

The CDR3 DNA is TGTGCCATCAGTGAGCCACAAACAGGAGGGGGGCCCAAAAACATTCAGTACTTC. Amino acids: CAISEPQTGGGPKNIQYF. The chain has TRBV10-3 and TRBJ2-4; D tentatively fits TRBD1 or TRBD2 (6 bases each). The CDR3 is 18 amino acids. CDR1 is ENHRY and CDR2 is SYGVKD in the germline V gene. Trimming cost V 2 bases and J 2 bases, with 19 bases left between them.

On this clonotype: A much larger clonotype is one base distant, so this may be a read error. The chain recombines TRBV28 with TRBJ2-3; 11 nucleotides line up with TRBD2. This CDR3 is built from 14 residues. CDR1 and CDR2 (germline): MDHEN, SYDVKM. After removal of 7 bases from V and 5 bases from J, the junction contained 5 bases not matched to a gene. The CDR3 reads CASTPGLAGDTQYF. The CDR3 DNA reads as TGTGCCAGCACCCCCGGACTAGCGGGAGATACGCAGTATTTT.

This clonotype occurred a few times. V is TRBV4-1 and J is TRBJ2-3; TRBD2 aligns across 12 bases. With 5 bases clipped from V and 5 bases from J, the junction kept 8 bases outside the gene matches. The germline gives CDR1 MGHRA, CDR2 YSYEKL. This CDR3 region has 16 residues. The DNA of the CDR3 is TGCGCCAGCAGCGCAAGACTAGCGGGAGTCCTAGATACGCAGTATTTT. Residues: CASSARLAGVLDTQYF.

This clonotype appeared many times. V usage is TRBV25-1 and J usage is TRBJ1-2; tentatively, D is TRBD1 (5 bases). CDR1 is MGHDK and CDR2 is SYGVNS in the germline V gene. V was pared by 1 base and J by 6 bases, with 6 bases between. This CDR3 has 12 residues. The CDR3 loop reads CASSELGDGYTF. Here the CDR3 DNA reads TGTGCCAGCAGTGAATTGGGGGATGGCTACACCTTC.

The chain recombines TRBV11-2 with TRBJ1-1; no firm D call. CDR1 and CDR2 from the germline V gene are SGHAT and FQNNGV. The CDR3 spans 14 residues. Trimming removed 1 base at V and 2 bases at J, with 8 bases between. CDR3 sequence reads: CASSLVWVNTEAFF. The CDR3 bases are TGTGCCAGCAGCTTAGTTTGGGTTAACACTGAAGCTTTCTTT.

The CDR3 region is CASSSGIAGVETQYF. For the CDR3, the DNA is TGCGCCAGCAGCTCGGGAATAGCGGGAGTAGAGACCCAGTACTTC. The chain employs TRBV5-1 and TRBJ2-7, with 9 bases fitting TRBD2. The J call may not be correct, given that the DNA end is closer to TRBJ2-5. CDR1 and CDR2 from the germline V gene are SGHRS and YFSETQ. CDR3 size: 15 residues.

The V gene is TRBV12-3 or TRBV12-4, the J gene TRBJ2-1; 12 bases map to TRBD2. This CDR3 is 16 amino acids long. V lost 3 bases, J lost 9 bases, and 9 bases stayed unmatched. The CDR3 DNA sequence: TGTGCCAGCAGTTTCCCTAGCGGGAGGGCCCTCGGTGAGCAGTTCTTC. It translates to CASSFPSGRALGEQFF.

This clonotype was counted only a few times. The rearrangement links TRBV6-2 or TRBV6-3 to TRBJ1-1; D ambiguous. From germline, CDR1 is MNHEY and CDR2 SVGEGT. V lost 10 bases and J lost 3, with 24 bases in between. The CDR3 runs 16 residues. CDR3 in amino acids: CATDEGLTAVHTEAFF. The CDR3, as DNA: TGTGCCACCGATGAAGGGCTAACAGCCGTTCACACTGAAGCTTTCTTT.

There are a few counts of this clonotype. CDR3 residues: CSARGPDMADTQYF. The CDR3, as DNA: TGCAGTGCTAGAGGGCCGGATATGGCAGATACGCAGTATTTT. The chain combines TRBV20-1 with TRBJ2-3, with no clear D. There are 14 residues in the CDR3. Germline CDR1 reads DFQATT; CDR2 reads SNEGSKA (reference sequence). Trimming took off 1 base at V and 4 bases at J, with 12 bases between the two ends.

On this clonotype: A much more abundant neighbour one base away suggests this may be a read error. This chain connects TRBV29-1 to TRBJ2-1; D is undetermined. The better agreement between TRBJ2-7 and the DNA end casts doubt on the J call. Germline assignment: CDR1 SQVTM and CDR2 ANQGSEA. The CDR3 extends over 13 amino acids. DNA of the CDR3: TGCAGCGTTAGACGGAGCTCCTACAATGAGCAGTACTTC. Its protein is CSVRRSSYNEQYF.

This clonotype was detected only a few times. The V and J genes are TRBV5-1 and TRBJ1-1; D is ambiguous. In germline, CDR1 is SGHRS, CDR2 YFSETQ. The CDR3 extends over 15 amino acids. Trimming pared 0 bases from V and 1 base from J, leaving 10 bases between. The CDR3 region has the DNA TGCGCCAGCAGCTTGGTGGGTCTCCAGAACACTGAAGCTTTCTTT. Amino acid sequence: CASSLVGLQNTEAFF.

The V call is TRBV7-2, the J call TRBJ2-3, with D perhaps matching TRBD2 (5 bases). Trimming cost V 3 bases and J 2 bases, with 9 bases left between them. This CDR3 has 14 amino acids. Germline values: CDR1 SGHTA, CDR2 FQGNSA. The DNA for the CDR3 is TGTGCCAGCAGCTTGGACGACTACACAGATACGCAGTATTTT. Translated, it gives CASSLDDYTDTQYF.

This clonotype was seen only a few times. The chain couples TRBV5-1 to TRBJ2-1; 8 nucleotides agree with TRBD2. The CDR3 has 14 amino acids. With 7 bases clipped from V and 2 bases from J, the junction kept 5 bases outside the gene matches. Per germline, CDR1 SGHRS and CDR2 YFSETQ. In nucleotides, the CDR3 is TGCGCCAGCCAAGCGGGAGTGGCCTACAATGAGCAGTTCTTC. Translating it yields CASQAGVAYNEQFF. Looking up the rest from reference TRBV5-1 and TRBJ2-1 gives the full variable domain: KAGVTQTPRYLIKTRGQQVTLSCSPISGHRSVSWYQQTPGQGLQFLFEYFSETQRNKGNFPGRFSGRQFSNSRSEMNVSTLELGDSALYLCASQAGVAYNEQFFGPGTRLTVL.